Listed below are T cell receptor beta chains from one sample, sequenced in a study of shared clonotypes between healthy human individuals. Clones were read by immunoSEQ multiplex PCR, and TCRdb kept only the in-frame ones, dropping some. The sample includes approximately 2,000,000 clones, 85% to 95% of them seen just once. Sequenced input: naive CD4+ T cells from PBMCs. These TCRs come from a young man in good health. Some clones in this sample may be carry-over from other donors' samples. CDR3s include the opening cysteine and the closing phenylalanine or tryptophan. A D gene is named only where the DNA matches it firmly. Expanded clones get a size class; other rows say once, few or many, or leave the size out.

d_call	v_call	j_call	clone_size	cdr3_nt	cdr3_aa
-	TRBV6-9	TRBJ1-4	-	TGTGCCAGCAGTTATTCAGAAAAAGTAGGACTGTTTTTT	CASSYSEKVGLFF
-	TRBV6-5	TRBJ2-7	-	TGTGCCAGCAGTTATAGCGGAAACTACGAGCAGTACTTC	CASSYSGNYEQYF
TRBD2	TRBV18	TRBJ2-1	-	TGTGCCAGCTCCCCCAATACGGGACTAGCGGTAAATGAGCAGTTCTTC	CASSPNTGLAVNEQFF
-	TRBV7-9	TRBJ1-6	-	TGTGCCAGCAGCCGAAGGACGCCCAGTGAAAATTCACCCCTCCACTTT	CASSRRTPSENSPLHF
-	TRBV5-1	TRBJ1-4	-	TGCGCCAGCAGCTTGGGCATGGTGCTTATGAATGAAAAACTGTTTTTT	CASSLGMVLMNEKLFF
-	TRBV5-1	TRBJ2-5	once	TGCGCCAGCAGCTTTTTTGCGAGCGGAGCGGAGACCCAGTACTTC	CASSFFASGAETQYF
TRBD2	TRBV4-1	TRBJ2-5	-	TGCGCCAGCAGCCCCCTCCCTAGCGGGAGGGGAATTCAAGAGACCCAGTACTTC	CASSPLPSGRGIQETQYF
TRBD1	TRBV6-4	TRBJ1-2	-	TGTGCCAGCAGAGGACAGGGAGATGGCTACACCTTC	CASRGQGDGYTF
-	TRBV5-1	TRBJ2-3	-	TGCGCCAGCAGCTTAATTCCCGGGAGCCACACAGATACGCAGTATTTT	CASSLIPGSHTDTQYF
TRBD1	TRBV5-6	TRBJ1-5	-	TGTGCCAGCAGCCTACAGGGGGCGGGAAATCAGCCCCAGCATTTT	CASSLQGAGNQPQHF
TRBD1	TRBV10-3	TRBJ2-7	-	TGTGCCATCAGCCTGACAGGGGTCGACTACGAGCAGTACTTC	CAISLTGVDYEQYF
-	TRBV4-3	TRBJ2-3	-	TGCGCCAGCAGCCAAAGAACTGGCACAGATACGCAGTATTTT	CASSQRTGTDTQYF
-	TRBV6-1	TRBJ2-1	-	TGTGCCAGCAGTGGGGGGACTTCCTACAATGAGCAGTTCTTC	CASSGGTSYNEQFF
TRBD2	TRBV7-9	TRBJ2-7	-	TGTGCCAGCAGCTTATCCTCCAATAGAGCGGGGAGTGGCTACGAGCAGTACTTC	CASSLSSNRAGSGYEQYF
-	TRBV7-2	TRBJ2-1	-	TGTGCCAGCAGCTTGCTACGGGAGAACTATGAGCAGTTCTTC	CASSLLRENYEQFF
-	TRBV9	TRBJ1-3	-	TGTGCCAGCAGCGTAGATGATGGACTGCTCTCTGGAAACACCATATATTTT	CASSVDDGLLSGNTIYF
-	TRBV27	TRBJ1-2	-	TGTGCCAGCAGTTTTCGGGGAACATATGGCTACACCTTC	CASSFRGTYGYTF
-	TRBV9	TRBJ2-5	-	TGTGCCAGCAGCGTAGCAGGACAGAAAAGAGAGACCCAGTACTTC	CASSVAGQKRETQYF
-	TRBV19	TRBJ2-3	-	TGTGCCAGTAGTACCCTGACTAGTTTAGAGCGAGATACGCAGTATTTT	CASSTLTSLERDTQYF
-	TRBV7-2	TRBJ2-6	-	TGTGCCAGCAGCTTAATGGGGTCTGGGGCCAACGTCCTGACTTTC	CASSLMGSGANVLTF
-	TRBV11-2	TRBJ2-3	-	TGTGCCAGCAGTAACCGGGACCGCTCACCAGATACGCAGTATTTT	CASSNRDRSPDTQYF
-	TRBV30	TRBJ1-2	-	TGTGCCTGGAGTAACAGTTTCTATGGCTACACCTTC	CAWSNSFYGYTF